The source of this T cell receptor beta chain is a study of blood T cell repertoires in COVID-19. Profiling relied on immunoSEQ multiplex PCR, and the TCRdb table lists in-frame clones only, not all of them. The sample consists of 75,000 to 90,000 clones, roughly 80% of them appearing once. Trimming cost V 3 bases and J 2 bases, with 16 bases left between them. Germline CDR1 and CDR2: MNHNS and SASEGT. CDR3 length: 16 residues. Source material: peripheral blood. The receptor was derived from a woman in her sixties or seventies with acute or convalescent COVID-19. V and J are TRBV6-1 and TRBJ1-1; perhaps TRBD1 as D (5 bases). This CDR3 reads CASSDLAGYFNTEAFF. The CDR3 bases are TGTGCCAGCAGTGACCTTGCAGGGTATTTTAACACTGAAGCTTTCTTT.